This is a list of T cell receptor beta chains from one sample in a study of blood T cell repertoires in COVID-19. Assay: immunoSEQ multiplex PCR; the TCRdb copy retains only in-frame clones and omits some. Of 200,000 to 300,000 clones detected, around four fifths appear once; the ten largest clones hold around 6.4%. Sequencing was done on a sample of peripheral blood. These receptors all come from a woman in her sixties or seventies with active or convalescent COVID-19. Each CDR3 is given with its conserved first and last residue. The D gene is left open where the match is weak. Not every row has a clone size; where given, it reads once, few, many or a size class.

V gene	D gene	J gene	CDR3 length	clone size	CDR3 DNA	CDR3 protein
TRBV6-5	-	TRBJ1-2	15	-	TGTGCCAGCAGTACACCTCGGACAGCCCAGTATGGCTACACCTTC	CASSTPRTAQYGYTF
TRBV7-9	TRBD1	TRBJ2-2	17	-	TGTGCCAGCAGCTTCCCCGGGACAGGGGTTAGCACCGGGGAGCTGTTTTTT	CASSFPGTGVSTGELFF
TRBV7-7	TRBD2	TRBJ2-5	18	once	TGTGCTAGCAGCCCTCTCCGGGGGGGGCGAACGAGCCAAGAGACCCAGTACTTC	CASSPLRGGRTSQETQYF
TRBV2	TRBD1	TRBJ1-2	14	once	TGTGCCAGCACCTCGACAGGGATTAACTATGGCTACACCTTC	CASTSTGINYGYTF
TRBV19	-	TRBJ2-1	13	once	TGTGCCAGTAGCGACTTTCTCGGGAATGAGCAGTTCTTC	CASSDFLGNEQFF
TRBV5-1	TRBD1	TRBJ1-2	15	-	TGCGCCAGCAGCCTAGGAGACGGACAGGACTATGGCTACACCTTC	CASSLGDGQDYGYTF
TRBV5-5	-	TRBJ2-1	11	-	TGTGCCAGCAGCCATTTAGGGGTGCAGTTCTTC	CASSHLGVQFF
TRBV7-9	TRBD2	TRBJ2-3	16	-	TGTGCCAGCAGCTTAACCCCAGCGGGATACACAGATACGCAGTATTTT	CASSLTPAGYTDTQYF
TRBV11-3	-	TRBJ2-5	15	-	TGTGCCAGCAGCTTAGGGCCCAGCGCCATAGAGACCCAGTACTTC	CASSLGPSAIETQYF
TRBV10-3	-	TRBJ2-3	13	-	TGTGCCATCAGTGAACAGGGAACAGATACGCAGTATTTT	CAISEQGTDTQYF
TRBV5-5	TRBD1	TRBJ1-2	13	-	TGTGCCAGCAGCTTACAGGGGATCTGGGGCTACACCTTC	CASSLQGIWGYTF
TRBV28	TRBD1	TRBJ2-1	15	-	TGTGCCAGCAGGGACAGGGGGGACTCCTACAATGAGCAGTTCTTC	CASRDRGDSYNEQFF
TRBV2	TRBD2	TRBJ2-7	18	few	TGTGCCAGCAGTGAAGCGCTAGCGGGAGGGCCGCTGTACTACGAGCAGTACTTC	CASSEALAGGPLYYEQYF
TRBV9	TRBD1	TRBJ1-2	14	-	TGTGCCAGCGAACCCTTCGGGACAGCCTATGGCTACACCTTC	CASEPFGTAYGYTF
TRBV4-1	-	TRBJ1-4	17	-	TGCGCCAGCAGCCAAGATGGACAGATTGCAACTAATGAAAAACTGTTTTTT	CASSQDGQIATNEKLFF
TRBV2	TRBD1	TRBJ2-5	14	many	TGTGCCAGCAGCCAGAGGACAGGGGGAGAGACCCAGTACTTC	CASSQRTGGETQYF
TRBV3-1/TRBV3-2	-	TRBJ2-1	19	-	TGTGCCAGCAGCCAAGATAAGTCGCTTCTTCGGGACAAGGGACCGCCGACGTTCTTC	CASSQDKSLLRDKGPPTFF
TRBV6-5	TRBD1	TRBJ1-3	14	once	TGTGCCAGCAGCATAAAACAGGGGGAAAACACCATATATTTT	CASSIKQGENTIYF
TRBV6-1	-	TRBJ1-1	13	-	TGTGCCAGCAGTGAATCCATGAACACTGAAGCTTTCTTT	CASSESMNTEAFF
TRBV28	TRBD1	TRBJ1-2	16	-	TGTGCCAGCAGTGAGACAGGGACAGGCCCTAACTATGGCTACACCTTC	CASSETGTGPNYGYTF
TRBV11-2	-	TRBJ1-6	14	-	TGTGCCAGCGGTCTCCAAGGGGATAATTCACCCCTCCACTTT	CASGLQGDNSPLHF
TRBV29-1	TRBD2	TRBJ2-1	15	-	TGCAGCGTTGTCGCGCTAGCGGGAGTACTCAATGAGCAGTTCTTC	CSVVALAGVLNEQFF
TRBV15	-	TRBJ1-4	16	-	TGTGCCACCAGCAGAGATAACGGGGTGGCTAATGAAAAACTGTTTTTT	CATSRDNGVANEKLFF
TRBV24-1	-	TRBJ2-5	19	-	TGTGCCACCAGTGATGTGGTGTCCTCTGGCAGGGGCCCCTTTGGGACCCAGTACTTC	CATSDVVSSGRGPFGTQYF
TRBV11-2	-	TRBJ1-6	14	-	TGTGCCAGCAGCTTTCAGGGAGGCAATTCACCCCTCCACTTT	CASSFQGGNSPLHF
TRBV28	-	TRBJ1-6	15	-	TGTGCCAGCAGTCCTCCTCCCTCCTATAATTCACCCCTCCACTTT	CASSPPPSYNSPLHF
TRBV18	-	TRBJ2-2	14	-	TGTGCCAGCTCCCCGGCGGGGAACACCGGGGAGCTGTTTTTT	CASSPAGNTGELFF
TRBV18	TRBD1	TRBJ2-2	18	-	TGTGCCAGCTCAGAGAGGCCCACCGGGACAGGGAACACCGGGGAGCTGTTTTTT	CASSERPTGTGNTGELFF
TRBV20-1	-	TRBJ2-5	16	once	TGCAGTGCTAGTCTTCCCTGGCAGCGTCGGCAAGAGACCCAGTACTTC	CSASLPWQRRQETQYF
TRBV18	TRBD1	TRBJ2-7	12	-	TGTGCCAGCTCAAAGGACAGGAACGAGCAGTACTTC	CASSKDRNEQYF
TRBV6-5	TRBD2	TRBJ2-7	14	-	TGTGCCAGCAGTTCCGGACTAGCGGCGTACGAGCAGTACTTC	CASSSGLAAYEQYF
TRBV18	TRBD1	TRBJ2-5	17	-	TGTGCCAGCTCACCAAGGACGACAGGGGGCGCGAGGGAGACCCAGTACTTC	CASSPRTTGGARETQYF
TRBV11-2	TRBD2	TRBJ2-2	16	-	TGTGCCAGCATCCGGACTAGCGGGATCATGGTCGGGGAGCTGTTTTTT	CASIRTSGIMVGELFF
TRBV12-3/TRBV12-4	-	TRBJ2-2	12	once	TGTGCCACGTTAAGGGAGACCGGGGAGCTGTTTTTT	CATLRETGELFF
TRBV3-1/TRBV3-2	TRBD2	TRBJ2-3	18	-	TGTGCCAGCAGCCCAACCGGGACTAGCGGGATGATGACAGATACGCAGTATTTT	CASSPTGTSGMMTDTQYF
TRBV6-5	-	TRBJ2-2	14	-	TGTGCCAGCGGACCGGGATTTCGTAGGGGGGAGCTGTTTTTT	CASGPGFRRGELFF
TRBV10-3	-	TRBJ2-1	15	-	TGTGCCATCAGTGAGTTGCAGGGCGGATACAATGAGCAGTTCTTC	CAISELQGGYNEQFF
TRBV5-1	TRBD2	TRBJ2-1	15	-	TGCGCCAGCAGCTTGCCAACGGGGGGGCAAGATGAGCAGTTCTTC	CASSLPTGGQDEQFF
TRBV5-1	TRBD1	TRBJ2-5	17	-	TGCGCCAGCAGCCCTGGGTCCCGGGACAGGGGGTTGGAGACCCAGTACTTC	CASSPGSRDRGLETQYF
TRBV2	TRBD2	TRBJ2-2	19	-	TGTGCCAGCAGTGAAGACGGACTAGCGGGATGGATGAACACCGGGGAGCTGTTTTTT	CASSEDGLAGWMNTGELFF
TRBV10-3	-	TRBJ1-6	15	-	TGTGCCATCAGCGAGGGACTCTCCTATAATTCACCCCTCCACTTT	CAISEGLSYNSPLHF
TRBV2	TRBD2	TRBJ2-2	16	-	TGTGCCAGCAGTGAGGATAGCGGGGGGCCGGGCGGGGAGCTGTTTTTT	CASSEDSGGPGGELFF
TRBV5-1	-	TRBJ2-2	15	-	TGCGCCAGCAGCTTGGGAGGGAAGAACACCGGGGAGCTGTTTTTT	CASSLGGKNTGELFF